This T cell receptor (beta chain) was identified during a study of T cells in localized non-small cell lung cancer. General study findings and limits: Higher adjacent-lung clonality was associated with shorter survival. When the top 100 tumor clones were examined, a median approximately 59 of them also appeared in the adjacent lung, which was paired and uninvolved. Uninvolved adjacent lung, not tumor, had the highest T cell clonality.

Produced via immunoSEQ multiplex PCR; TCRdb's table is partial and in-frame only. The top ten clones hold around 27% of a sample with about 2,600 clones, around 26% of them seen once. With respect to this clone: What it binds is not known.

Trimming stripped 0 bases from V and 8 bases from J, with 10 bases between. The CDR3 spans 13 residues. Germline lookup yields CDR1 MGHRA and CDR2 YSYEKL. The origin of this receptor is a male donor older than 55 with stage I lung adenocarcinoma. The rearrangement uses TRBV4-1 and TRBJ1-2; no clear D. The specimen comprised lung tumor tissue, sampled before any cancer treatment. The CDR3 DNA reads as TGCGCCAGCAGCCAAGATCTCTTTAGAGGCTACACCTTC. As protein: CASSQDLFRGYTF.